A selection of T cell receptor beta chains follows, all from one sample in a study of blood T cell repertoires in COVID-19. Data came from immunoSEQ multiplex PCR; TCRdb stores just in-frame clones and leaves some out. This repertoire shows around 220,000 clones, just over 90% found once; its top ten account for about 1.9%. The sequencing sample was made of PBMCs or T cells enriched from blood (not recorded which). The receptor set was obtained from a young woman who had recovered from COVID-19. The CDR3 runs from the conserved cysteine through the conserved F or W. The D gene is left open where the match is weak. Size is stated for part of the rows, as once, few or many counts, or as a class when the clone is expanded.

abundance: -
d_gene: -
j_gene: TRBJ2-7
v_gene: TRBV6-5
CDR3aa: CASNQPTRGLYEQYF
CDR3nt: TGTGCCAGCAACCAACCAACCAGGGGTCTATACGAGCAGTACTTC

abundance: -
d_gene: -
j_gene: TRBJ1-4
v_gene: TRBV19
CDR3aa: CASSIPATNEKLFF
CDR3nt: TGTGCCAGTAGTATACCTGCAACTAATGAAAAACTGTTTTTT

abundance: -
d_gene: -
j_gene: TRBJ1-1
v_gene: TRBV5-1
CDR3aa: CASSLGTGKREAFF
CDR3nt: TGCGCCAGCAGCTTGGGGACCGGGAAGAGGGAAGCTTTCTTT

abundance: -
d_gene: TRBD2
j_gene: TRBJ2-3
v_gene: TRBV5-4
CDR3aa: CASSLRLAGAADTQYF
CDR3nt: TGTGCCAGCAGCCTCCGACTAGCGGGAGCAGCAGATACGCAGTATTTT

abundance: -
d_gene: TRBD1
j_gene: TRBJ1-3
v_gene: TRBV10-3
CDR3aa: CAISVNRGPGNTIYF
CDR3nt: TGTGCCATCAGTGTGAACAGGGGACCTGGAAACACCATATATTTT

abundance: -
d_gene: -
j_gene: TRBJ2-5
v_gene: TRBV9
CDR3aa: CASSPRGGQETQYF
CDR3nt: TGTGCCAGCAGCCCCCGGGGAGGTCAAGAGACCCAGTACTTC

abundance: once
d_gene: -
j_gene: TRBJ1-2
v_gene: TRBV19
CDR3aa: CASSEQGGYGYTF
CDR3nt: TGTGCCAGTAGCGAACAGGGCGGCTATGGCTACACCTTC

abundance: -
d_gene: -
j_gene: TRBJ1-2
v_gene: TRBV12-5
CDR3aa: CASGLVPGAYGYTF
CDR3nt: TGTGCTAGTGGTTTGGTACCTGGAGCGTATGGCTACACCTTC

abundance: -
d_gene: -
j_gene: TRBJ1-4
v_gene: TRBV7-9
CDR3aa: CASSSPGAAGKLFF
CDR3nt: TGTGCCAGCAGCTCCCCAGGCGCCGCTGGAAAACTGTTTTTT

abundance: few
d_gene: -
j_gene: TRBJ2-3
v_gene: TRBV6-6
CDR3aa: CASSQTGTDTQYF
CDR3nt: TGTGCCAGCAGCCAAACCGGGACAGATACGCAGTATTTT

abundance: -
d_gene: TRBD1
j_gene: TRBJ1-5
v_gene: TRBV3-1/TRBV3-2
CDR3aa: CASSRTGGRQPQHF
CDR3nt: TGTGCCAGCAGCCGGACAGGGGGTCGTCAGCCCCAGCATTTT

abundance: -
d_gene: TRBD1
j_gene: TRBJ1-5
v_gene: TRBV10-3
CDR3aa: CAISEARGTDSNQPQHF
CDR3nt: TGTGCCATCAGTGAGGCCCGTGGGACAGATAGCAATCAGCCCCAGCATTTT

abundance: -
d_gene: TRBD1
j_gene: TRBJ1-4
v_gene: TRBV9
CDR3aa: CASSVAPDRGEKLFF
CDR3nt: TGTGCCAGCAGCGTAGCTCCAGACAGGGGTGAAAAACTGTTTTTT

abundance: once
d_gene: -
j_gene: TRBJ1-1
v_gene: TRBV19
CDR3aa: CASNSAEATEAFF
CDR3nt: TGTGCCAGTAACTCGGCCGAGGCTACTGAAGCTTTCTTT

abundance: -
d_gene: -
j_gene: TRBJ2-2
v_gene: TRBV11-2
CDR3aa: CASSFQGNTGELFF
CDR3nt: TGTGCCAGCAGCTTCCAGGGAAACACCGGGGAGCTGTTTTTT

abundance: -
d_gene: -
j_gene: TRBJ1-4
v_gene: TRBV28
CDR3aa: CASSSTGENEKLFF
CDR3nt: TGTGCCAGCAGTTCAACAGGAGAGAATGAAAAACTGTTTTTT

abundance: -
d_gene: TRBD2
j_gene: TRBJ2-4
v_gene: TRBV7-9
CDR3aa: CASSLLREGLKNIQYF
CDR3nt: TGTGCCAGCAGCTTACTACGGGAGGGCCTTAAAAACATTCAGTACTTC

abundance: once
d_gene: TRBD2
j_gene: TRBJ2-7
v_gene: TRBV5-4
CDR3aa: CASSPVGGPYEQYF
CDR3nt: TGTGCCAGCAGTCCCGTGGGAGGGCCGTACGAGCAGTACTTC

abundance: few
d_gene: TRBD1
j_gene: TRBJ1-5
v_gene: TRBV6-1
CDR3aa: CASSEDPDRVSQPQHF
CDR3nt: TGTGCCAGCAGTGAAGACCCGGACAGGGTAAGTCAGCCCCAGCATTTT

abundance: -
d_gene: -
j_gene: TRBJ2-5
v_gene: TRBV7-8
CDR3aa: CASSPTAVATGTQYF
CDR3nt: TGTGCCAGCAGCCCTACAGCGGTCGCCACGGGGACCCAGTACTTC

abundance: -
d_gene: -
j_gene: TRBJ2-3
v_gene: TRBV25-1
CDR3aa: CASSQGSQADTQYF
CDR3nt: TGTGCCAGCAGCCAGGGAAGTCAGGCAGATACGCAGTATTTT

abundance: once
d_gene: -
j_gene: TRBJ1-2
v_gene: TRBV5-1
CDR3aa: CASSLGGGNYGYTF
CDR3nt: TGCGCCAGCAGCTTGGGAGGGGGAAACTATGGCTACACCTTC

abundance: -
d_gene: -
j_gene: TRBJ1-2
v_gene: TRBV6-2/TRBV6-3
CDR3aa: CASSPVFWDKGTGYTF
CDR3nt: TGTGCCAGCAGTCCCGTCTTTTGGGACAAGGGCACTGGCTACACCTTC

abundance: -
d_gene: TRBD2
j_gene: TRBJ2-1
v_gene: TRBV19
CDR3aa: CASRPAGTSGGAFYNEQFF
CDR3nt: TGTGCCAGTAGACCAGCCGGCACTAGCGGGGGGGCTTTCTACAATGAGCAGTTCTTC

abundance: -
d_gene: TRBD2
j_gene: TRBJ2-7
v_gene: TRBV28
CDR3aa: CASSRLAGPGEQYF
CDR3nt: TGTGCCAGCAGTCGGCTAGCGGGACCTGGCGAGCAGTACTTC

abundance: -
d_gene: TRBD2
j_gene: TRBJ2-7
v_gene: TRBV10-3
CDR3aa: CAVGNRASGPSGSEQYF
CDR3nt: TGTGCCGTTGGTAATAGGGCTAGCGGGCCAAGTGGTAGCGAGCAGTACTTC

abundance: -
d_gene: TRBD1
j_gene: TRBJ1-1
v_gene: TRBV7-2
CDR3aa: CASSFWMTGGTEAFF
CDR3nt: TGTGCCAGCAGCTTCTGGATGACAGGGGGAACTGAAGCTTTCTTT

abundance: -
d_gene: TRBD1
j_gene: TRBJ2-5
v_gene: TRBV7-9
CDR3aa: CASSLGWTGQETQYF
CDR3nt: TGTGCCAGCAGCTTAGGGTGGACAGGGCAAGAGACCCAGTACTTC

abundance: once
d_gene: TRBD2
j_gene: TRBJ2-3
v_gene: TRBV7-6
CDR3aa: CASSSVAGVKRTDTQYF
CDR3nt: TGTGCCAGCAGCTCCGTCGCGGGGGTCAAGCGCACAGATACGCAGTATTTT

abundance: -
d_gene: TRBD1
j_gene: TRBJ2-3
v_gene: TRBV9
CDR3aa: CASSRLTGPDTQYF
CDR3nt: TGTGCCAGCAGCAGACTGACAGGGCCAGATACGCAGTATTTT

abundance: -
d_gene: -
j_gene: TRBJ2-3
v_gene: TRBV13
CDR3aa: CASSPREEDTQYF
CDR3nt: TGTGCCAGCAGCCCCCGAGAGGAAGATACGCAGTATTTT

abundance: -
d_gene: -
j_gene: TRBJ1-1
v_gene: TRBV7-2
CDR3aa: CASSLEPGGAEAFF
CDR3nt: TGTGCCAGCAGCTTAGAACCTGGGGGCGCTGAAGCTTTCTTT

abundance: -
d_gene: TRBD2
j_gene: TRBJ2-3
v_gene: TRBV5-1
CDR3aa: CASRGEAGGPPDTQYF
CDR3nt: TGCGCCAGCAGGGGAGAGGCGGGAGGTCCTCCAGATACGCAGTATTTT

abundance: -
d_gene: -
j_gene: TRBJ1-1
v_gene: TRBV24-1
CDR3aa: CATSSDTEAFF
CDR3nt: TGTGCCACCAGTTCGGACACTGAAGCTTTCTTT

abundance: -
d_gene: TRBD1
j_gene: TRBJ1-5
v_gene: TRBV14
CDR3aa: CASSQDSGQGGYSGNQPQHF
CDR3nt: TGTGCCAGCAGCCAAGACTCGGGACAGGGAGGCTATAGCGGCAATCAGCCCCAGCATTTT

abundance: -
d_gene: -
j_gene: TRBJ2-7
v_gene: TRBV2
CDR3aa: CASSEGLAYEQYF
CDR3nt: TGTGCCAGCAGTGAGGGGCTTGCCTACGAGCAGTACTTC

abundance: -
d_gene: TRBD2
j_gene: TRBJ2-7
v_gene: TRBV7-8
CDR3aa: CASSLGGGERKQYF
CDR3nt: TGTGCCAGCAGCTTAGGGGGGGGAGAAAGGAAGCAGTACTTC

abundance: -
d_gene: TRBD1
j_gene: TRBJ2-1
v_gene: TRBV5-1
CDR3aa: CASSFRDRVGNEQFF
CDR3nt: TGCGCCAGCAGCTTCCGGGACAGGGTGGGGAATGAGCAGTTCTTC

abundance: -
d_gene: -
j_gene: TRBJ1-2
v_gene: TRBV6-6
CDR3aa: CASSPLGGGGYTF
CDR3nt: TGTGCCAGCAGTCCCTTGGGAGGGGGTGGCTACACCTTC

abundance: once
d_gene: TRBD1
j_gene: TRBJ1-3
v_gene: TRBV12-5
CDR3aa: CASGLVQGIRSGNTIYF
CDR3nt: TGTGCTAGTGGTTTGGTACAGGGGATTAGGTCTGGAAACACCATATATTTT

abundance: -
d_gene: TRBD2
j_gene: TRBJ2-1
v_gene: TRBV18
CDR3aa: CASLRGERTYNEQFF
CDR3nt: TGTGCCAGCCTTCGGGGGGAGCGCACCTACAATGAGCAGTTCTTC

abundance: -
d_gene: -
j_gene: TRBJ1-6
v_gene: TRBV19
CDR3aa: CASSIDNTGNSPLHF
CDR3nt: TGTGCCAGTAGTATAGATAATACAGGGAATTCACCCCTCCACTTT

abundance: once
d_gene: -
j_gene: TRBJ1-1
v_gene: TRBV5-5
CDR3aa: CASSQGHNTEAFF
CDR3nt: TGTGCCAGCAGCCAGGGACATAACACTGAAGCTTTCTTT

abundance: -
d_gene: -
j_gene: TRBJ1-2
v_gene: TRBV28
CDR3aa: CASSFITVYGYTF
CDR3nt: TGTGCCAGCAGTTTCATCACAGTCTATGGCTACACCTTC

abundance: -
d_gene: -
j_gene: TRBJ1-6
v_gene: TRBV3-1/TRBV3-2
CDR3aa: CASSQSRYRVPRSPLHF
CDR3nt: TGTGCCAGCAGCCAAAGTCGGTACAGGGTCCCTCGTTCACCCCTCCACTTT

abundance: -
d_gene: TRBD2
j_gene: TRBJ2-1
v_gene: TRBV6-4
CDR3aa: CASSDSGGHNEQFF
CDR3nt: TGTGCCAGCAGTGACTCGGGAGGGCACAATGAGCAGTTCTTC

abundance: -
d_gene: TRBD1
j_gene: TRBJ1-1
v_gene: TRBV5-4
CDR3aa: CASGDARTGDTEAFF
CDR3nt: TGTGCCAGCGGCGACGCGAGAACAGGGGACACTGAAGCTTTCTTT

abundance: -
d_gene: -
j_gene: TRBJ1-2
v_gene: TRBV6-5
CDR3aa: CASSYSTGHGYTF
CDR3nt: TGTGCCAGCAGTTACTCGACAGGACATGGCTACACCTTC

abundance: -
d_gene: TRBD1
j_gene: TRBJ2-1
v_gene: TRBV6-5
CDR3aa: CASSYRQGGTYNEQFF
CDR3nt: TGTGCCAGCAGTTACCGACAGGGTGGAACCTACAATGAGCAGTTCTTC

abundance: -
d_gene: TRBD1
j_gene: TRBJ1-1
v_gene: TRBV9
CDR3aa: CASSDRGGTEAFF
CDR3nt: TGTGCCAGCAGCGACAGGGGTGGCACTGAAGCTTTCTTT

abundance: once
d_gene: -
j_gene: TRBJ1-5
v_gene: TRBV5-8
CDR3aa: CASSLARVLRNQPQHF
CDR3nt: TGTGCCAGCAGCTTGGCGCGGGTTCTTAGGAATCAGCCCCAGCATTTT

abundance: -
d_gene: TRBD2
j_gene: TRBJ2-1
v_gene: TRBV14
CDR3aa: CASRPTSGSYNEQFF
CDR3nt: TGTGCCAGCAGGCCAACTAGCGGCTCCTACAATGAGCAGTTCTTC

abundance: -
d_gene: -
j_gene: TRBJ1-5
v_gene: TRBV6-6
CDR3aa: CASSYPLQPQHF
CDR3nt: TGTGCCAGCAGTTACCCCCTTCAGCCCCAGCATTTT

abundance: -
d_gene: TRBD2
j_gene: TRBJ2-2
v_gene: TRBV9
CDR3aa: CASSASGSKTGELFF
CDR3nt: TGTGCCAGCAGCGCCAGCGGGAGTAAGACCGGGGAGCTGTTTTTT

abundance: -
d_gene: TRBD1
j_gene: TRBJ1-1
v_gene: TRBV18
CDR3aa: CASSPYRGLYDTEAFF
CDR3nt: TGTGCCAGCTCACCATACAGGGGGCTATATGACACTGAAGCTTTCTTT

abundance: once
d_gene: -
j_gene: TRBJ1-2
v_gene: TRBV2
CDR3aa: CAVSGSLGYGYTF
CDR3nt: TGTGCCGTGTCGGGGAGCTTAGGCTATGGCTACACCTTC

abundance: -
d_gene: -
j_gene: TRBJ2-2
v_gene: TRBV3-1/TRBV3-2
CDR3aa: CASSPLGGELNTGELFF
CDR3nt: TGTGCCAGCAGCCCTCTGGGGGGAGAATTAAACACCGGGGAGCTGTTTTTT

abundance: -
d_gene: -
j_gene: TRBJ1-1
v_gene: TRBV21-1
CDR3aa: CASSKRVNTEAFF
CDR3nt: TGTGCCAGCAGCAAAAGAGTGAACACTGAAGCTTTCTTT

abundance: -
d_gene: -
j_gene: TRBJ1-2
v_gene: TRBV25-1
CDR3aa: CASSEWGGHGYTF
CDR3nt: TGTGCCAGCAGTGAATGGGGGGGGCATGGCTACACCTTC